This T cell receptor (beta chain) is from a study of T-cell memory formation after mild COVID-19. Study-wide results and limits: Later expanders leaned CD4+, whereas day 15 to 85 contracting clones were balanced CD4/CD8.

Per germline, CDR1 MNHEY and CDR2 SVGAGI. Trimming at V came to 2 bases and at J to 5 bases, leaving 7 bases not matched to a gene. The CDR3 has 18 amino acids. TCRdb passed the 5' RACE reads through MiXCR, listing each CDR3 protein once. The data contain roughly 300,000 distinct CDR3 sequences, roughly 15% of them singletons. This clonotype was counted a few times. What it recognizes is unknown. This sequence originates from a man aged 18-30 years who had mild COVID-19 (a few samples of this study predate the infection). Cell type and time point are not known. The sequenced material came from PBMCs or a T cell subset sorted from them (not recorded which). The chain recombines TRBV6-5 with TRBJ2-2, with 14 positions matching TRBD2. The CDR3 sequence: CASSYRTSGGTGTGELFF. The CDR3 DNA sequence: TGTGCCAGCAGTTACCGGACTAGCGGGGGGACGGGGACCGGGGAGCTGTTTTTT.